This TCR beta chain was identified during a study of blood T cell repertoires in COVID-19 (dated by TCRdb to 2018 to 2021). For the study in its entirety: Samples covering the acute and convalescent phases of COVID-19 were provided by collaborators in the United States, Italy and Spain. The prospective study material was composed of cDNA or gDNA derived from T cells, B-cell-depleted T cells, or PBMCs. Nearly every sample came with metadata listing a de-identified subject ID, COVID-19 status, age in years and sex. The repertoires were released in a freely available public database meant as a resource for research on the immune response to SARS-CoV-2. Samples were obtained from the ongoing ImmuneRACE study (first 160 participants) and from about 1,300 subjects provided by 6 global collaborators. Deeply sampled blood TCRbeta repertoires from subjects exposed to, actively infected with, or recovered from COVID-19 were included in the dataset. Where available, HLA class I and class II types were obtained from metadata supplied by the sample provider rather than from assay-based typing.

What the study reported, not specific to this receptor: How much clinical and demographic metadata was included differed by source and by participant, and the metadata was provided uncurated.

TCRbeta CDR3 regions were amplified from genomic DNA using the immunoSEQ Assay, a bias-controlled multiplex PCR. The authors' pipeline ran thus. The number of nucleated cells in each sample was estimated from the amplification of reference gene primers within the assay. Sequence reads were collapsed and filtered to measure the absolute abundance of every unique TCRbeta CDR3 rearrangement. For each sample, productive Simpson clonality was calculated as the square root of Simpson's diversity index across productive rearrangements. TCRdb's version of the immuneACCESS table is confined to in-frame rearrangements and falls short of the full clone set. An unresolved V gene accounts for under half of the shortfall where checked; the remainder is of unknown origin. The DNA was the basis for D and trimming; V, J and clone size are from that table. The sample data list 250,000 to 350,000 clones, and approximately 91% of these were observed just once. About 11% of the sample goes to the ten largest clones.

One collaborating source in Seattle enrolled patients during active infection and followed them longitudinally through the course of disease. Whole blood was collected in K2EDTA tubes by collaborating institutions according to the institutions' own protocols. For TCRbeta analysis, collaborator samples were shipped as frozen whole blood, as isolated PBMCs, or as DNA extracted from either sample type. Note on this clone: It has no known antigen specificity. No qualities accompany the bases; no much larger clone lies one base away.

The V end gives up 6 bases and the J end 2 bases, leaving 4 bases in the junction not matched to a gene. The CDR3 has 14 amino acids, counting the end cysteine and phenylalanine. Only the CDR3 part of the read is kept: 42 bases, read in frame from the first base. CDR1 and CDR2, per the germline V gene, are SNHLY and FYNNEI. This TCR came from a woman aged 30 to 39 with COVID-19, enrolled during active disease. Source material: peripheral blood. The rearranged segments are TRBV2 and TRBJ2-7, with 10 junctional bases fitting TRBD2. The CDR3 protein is CASRASGRTYEQYF. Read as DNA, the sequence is TGTGCCAGCAGGGCTAGCGGGAGAACCTACGAGCAGTACTTC.